Below, 6 T cell receptor beta chains from the same sample are listed, as sequenced in a study of blood T cell repertoires in COVID-19. The repertoire was sequenced with immunoSEQ multiplex PCR; TCRdb's copy has only in-frame clones and lacks some. The sample lists 200,000 to 250,000 clones; 82% were seen once. Sequences were obtained from PBMCs or T cells enriched from blood (not recorded which). These TCRs come from an older woman who had recovered from COVID-19.

Ten or more counts support this clone. This chain uses TRBV27 with TRBJ1-6; 9 positions match TRBD1. The V and J ends lost 6 bases and 6 bases, in that order; junction bases with no gene match: 6. The CDR3 length is 15 residues. From germline, CDR1 is MNHEY and CDR2 SMNVEV (reference sequence). The CDR3 DNA reads TGTGCCAGCAGCTATACAGGGGGCTCTAATTCACCCCTCCACTTT. Residues: CASSYTGGSNSPLHF.

V gene TRBV19 combines with J gene TRBJ1-1; TRBD1 aligns across 7 bases. The V and J ends lost 7 bases and 4 bases, in that order; junction bases with no gene match: 6. The length of the CDR3 is 13 residues. The V gene's germline CDR1 is LNHDA and CDR2 SQIVND (reference sequence). The CDR3 loop reads CASTQTGATEAFF. The CDR3 DNA sequence: TGTGCCAGTACGCAAACAGGGGCCACTGAAGCTTTCTTT.

The chain uses TRBV27 and TRBJ1-6; the D is unclear. This CDR3 spans 16 amino acids. Germline V lookup: CDR1 MNHEY, CDR2 SMNVEV (reference sequence). Trimming took off 8 bases at V and 10 bases at J, with 24 bases between the two ends. In nucleotides, the CDR3 is TGTGCCAGCGGAATGTGGCAGCCCCAACTAGGGTCACCCCTCCACTTT. Its protein is CASGMWQPQLGSPLHF.

This chain links TRBV6-5 with TRBJ2-4; TRBD1 is a possible D gene (6 bases). Germline assignment: CDR1 MNHEY and CDR2 SVGAGI. Trimming took off 6 bases at V and 0 bases at J, with 12 bases between the two ends. The CDR3 extends over 15 amino acids. The chain's CDR3 is CASRSRTVAKNIQYF. The CDR3 region has the DNA TGTGCCAGCAGGTCCCGGACAGTAGCCAAAAACATTCAGTACTTC.

The rearrangement joins TRBV27 to TRBJ1-3, with D maybe TRBD1 (6 bases). The CDR3 covers 16 residues. V lost 5 bases and J 4 bases, leaving 18 bases between the germline ends. Germline lookup yields CDR1 MNHEY and CDR2 SMNVEV (reference sequence). CDR3 loop: CASSLNSGESGNTIYF. The CDR3, as DNA: TGTGCCAGCAGTCTGAATTCAGGGGAGTCAGGAAACACCATATATTTT.

This clone was detected ten times or more. This sequence joins TRBV12-2 and TRBJ2-7; TRBD2 is the table's D call and was not checked against the DNA. TRBV12-2 represents a pseudogene. The CDR3 contains 16 residues. The CDR3 spells CASRPRGRASGYEQYF. CDR3 sequence (DNA): TGTGCAAGTCGCCCCAGAGGGAGGGCTAGTGGCTACGAGCAGTACTTC.